This T cell receptor beta chain was sequenced in a study of cytomegalovirus exposure and HLA in healthy donors. CDR3 size: 18 residues. Germline assignment: CDR1 SGHDT and CDR2 YYEEEE. V shed 7 bases and J 0 bases; nucleotides not matched to a gene: 14. A multiplex PCR was run with 60 Vbeta primers and 13 Jbeta primers. Per the authors' pipeline: Counted up in a later analysis, unique TCR beta chains came to some 80 million, with about 9.9 million shared. Clones were read by immunoSEQ multiplex PCR, and TCRdb kept only the in-frame ones, dropping some. V, J and clone size are taken as reported in that table, and D and trimming were inferred from the DNA itself. This sample carries tens of thousands of clones, roughly two thirds of them seen once, and the ten largest clones take 5% to 7%. General observations from the study: Donors belonging to an Asian-associated ancestry cluster reportedly showed fewer N-insertions in productive TCRs than the approximately 670-donor mean, according to what a later analysis found. Prior analysis indicated that the majority of TCR beta V segments exhibited productivity approximately 87% or approximately 30% of the time.

Regarding this clone: The antigen remains undetermined.

The donors were healthy bone marrow donors. Specimen: PBMCs. The TCR originated in a man aged 50-60 years in good health and CMV-seronegative. This chain links TRBV5-6 with TRBJ2-3; TRBD2 agrees at 10 bases. The CDR3 DNA follows: TGTGCCAGCCAGGCCTCGACTAGCGGGCCGATTAGCACAGATACGCAGTATTTT. Protein sequence: CASQASTSGPISTDTQYF.